This T cell receptor (beta chain) appears in the sequencing data of a study of early T cells in non-severe SARS-CoV-2 infection. Whole-study context: The input, bulk RNA from unsorted whole blood, was sequenced, and chains were unpaired.

Attached unique molecular identifiers marked individual cDNA molecules. TCRdb independently ran MiXCR on the 5' RACE reads; one entry per CDR3 protein. The table includes roughly 66,000 distinct CDR3 sequences, 9.1% detected once. With 2 bases removed from V and 1 base from J, the gap between germline ends came to 9 bases. Germline V CDR1 and CDR2: MNHEY, SVGEGT. There are 14 residues in the CDR3. Whole-study findings and limits: Matching with VDJdb favored anti-spike CD8 responses (missing private and CD4 specificities).

This clonotype has just a few counts. What it binds is not known. This chain uses TRBV6-2 or TRBV6-3 with TRBJ2-7; D gene ambiguous. This TCR was recovered from an adult who was a healthcare worker with PCR-confirmed SARS-CoV-2 infection or an uninfected control (not recorded which). The sample taken for sequencing was whole blood. The CDR3 loop reads CASSYLRESYEQYF. CDR3 bases: TGTGCCAGCAGTTACCTCCGTGAGTCCTACGAGCAGTACTTC.